This T cell receptor (beta chain) was identified during a study of regulatory T cells in long-lasting Graves disease. The time point was: newly diagnosed GD, antithyroid drugs for less than 3 months. After RNA was extracted from PBMCs, the TCR library was made from it. Arm-PCR of CDR3 regions and iRepertoire HTBI primers were the basis on which TCR beta libraries were built. MiXCR was run by TCRdb on the multiplex PCR reads, yielding one entry per CDR3 protein. The repertoire holds approximately 470,000 distinct CDR3 sequences, about a sixth seen once, with 12% in the top ten. This CDR3 is 10 amino acids long. Looked up from germline, CDR1 is MDHEN and CDR2 is SYDVKM. Deletions cut 5 bases from V and 8 bases from J, with 6 bases between. The same sample was also used in a study of T cells in Graves' hyperthyroidism and ophthalmopathy.

This chain links TRBV28 with TRBJ1-2; no reliable D call. The TCR originated in a man in his forties with Graves disease. Sample: peripheral blood mononuclear cells (PBMCs), taken at new diagnosis, from a patient treated with antithyroid drugs. CDR3 residues: CASSGRGYTF. Here the CDR3 DNA reads TGTGCCAGCAGTGGTAGGGGCTACACCTTC.